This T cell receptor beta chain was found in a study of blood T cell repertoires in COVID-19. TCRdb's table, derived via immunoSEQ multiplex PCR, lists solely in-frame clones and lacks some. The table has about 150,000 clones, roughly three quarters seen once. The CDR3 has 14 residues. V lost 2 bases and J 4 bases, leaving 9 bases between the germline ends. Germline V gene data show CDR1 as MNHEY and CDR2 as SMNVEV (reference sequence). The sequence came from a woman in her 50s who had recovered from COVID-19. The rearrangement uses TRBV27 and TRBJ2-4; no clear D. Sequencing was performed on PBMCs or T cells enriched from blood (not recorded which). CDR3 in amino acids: CASSLTRLKNIQYF. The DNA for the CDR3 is TGTGCCAGCAGTTTAACTCGTCTGAAAAACATTCAGTACTTC.